This passage covers 12 T cell receptor beta chains from one sample sequenced in a study of blood T cell repertoires in COVID-19. The table came from immunoSEQ multiplex PCR; TCRdb's copy has only in-frame clones and leaves some out. The data contain 150,000 to 200,000 clones, around 90% of them seen just once; the ten biggest clones take up roughly 9%. Source material: PBMCs or T cells enriched from blood (not recorded which). The receptors were gathered from a woman under 30 who had recovered from COVID-19.

The chain uses TRBV5-1 and TRBJ1-2; 7 nucleotides agree with TRBD1. The CDR3 spans 16 residues. Germline-derived CDR1 and CDR2 are SGHRS and YFSETQ. J was trimmed by 6 bases and V by 0 bases; bases with no gene match: 11. The CDR3 loop is CASSLETGRKVDGYTF. The CDR3, as DNA: TGCGCCAGCAGCTTGGAGACAGGGAGAAAGGTCGATGGCTACACCTTC.

The J gene is TRBJ1-4, the V gene TRBV2; TRBD1 agrees at 8 bases. The CDR3 runs to 15 residues. The germline gives CDR1 SNHLY, CDR2 FYNNEI. The junction had 7 bases not matched to a gene; V was cut back by 3 bases and J by 7 bases. CDR3 nucleotides: TGTGCCAGCAGTGACCAGGGGGCGCTAAGTGAAAAACTGTTTTTT. Its protein is CASSDQGALSEKLFF.

The chain recombines TRBV2 with TRBJ1-1, with 10 nucleotides matching TRBD1. Germline V gene sequence: CDR1 SNHLY, CDR2 FYNNEI. This CDR3 has 13 amino acids. With 10 bases clipped from V and 6 bases from J, the junction kept 8 bases outside the gene matches. The CDR3 DNA reads as TGTGCCACGACGGACAGGGGGAGCGCTGAAGCTTTCTTT. Its protein product is CATTDRGSAEAFF. The full variable domain, its missing parts supplied by reference TRBV2 and TRBJ1-1, is EPEVTQTPSHQVTQMGQEVILRCVPISNHLYFYWYRQILGQKVEFLVSFYNNEISEKSEIFDDQFSVERPDGSNFTLKIRSTKLEDSAMYFCATTDRGSAEAFFGQGTRLTVV.

This clone occurred once. The chain has TRBV28 and TRBJ2-1; a possible D gene is TRBD2 (6 bases). Germline CDR1 reads MDHEN; CDR2 reads SYDVKM. The CDR3 extends over 16 amino acids. V was cut by 6 bases and J by 5 bases, with 20 bases left in between. The CDR3 DNA sequence: TGTGCCAGCAGCTCCTATCGCCTAGCGCACCACAATGAGCAGTTCTTC. This translates into CASSSYRLAHHNEQFF.

This chain connects TRBV9 to TRBJ1-2; TRBD1 agrees at 8 bases. Germline lookup yields CDR1 SGDLS and CDR2 YYNGEE. The CDR3 has 15 residues. V lost 6 bases to trimming and J lost 1 base; unmatched junction nucleotides: 8. CDR3 residues: CASTETGVINYGYTF. DNA for the CDR3: TGTGCCAGCACCGAGACAGGGGTAATTAACTATGGCTACACCTTC.

The genes are TRBV9 and TRBJ2-3; D is unresolved. Germline values: CDR1 SGDLS, CDR2 YYNGEE. The CDR3 length is 15 residues. Trimming took 1 base from V and 2 from J, leaving 11 bases between them. The CDR3 region is CASSVRSGTTDTQYF. CDR3 DNA: TGTGCCAGCAGCGTAAGGTCGGGTACCACAGATACGCAGTATTTT.

V gene TRBV14 combines with J gene TRBJ1-2; D is uncertain. The CDR3 consists of 15 residues. V dropped 0 bases and J dropped 3 bases, with 11 bases sitting between them. Looked up from germline, CDR1 is SGHDN and CDR2 is FVKESK. The DNA for the CDR3 is TGTGCCAGCAGCCAAGATCTTAGCCTGGACTATGGCTACACCTTC. Its translation is CASSQDLSLDYGYTF.

A note on this clone: The sample has other DNA sequences that encode this CDR3 too. The chain links TRBV3-1 (or the pseudogene TRBV3-2) to TRBJ1-1; tentatively, D is TRBD1 (5 bases). The CDR3 loop spans 12 amino acids. V was cut by 2 bases and J by 7 bases, with 8 bases left in between. Germline lookup yields CDR1 LGHDT and CDR2 YNNKEL (reference sequence). The DNA of the CDR3 is TGTGCCAGCAGCCAACAGGGCAGTGAAGCTTTCTTT. This gives the protein CASSQQGSEAFF.

The chain recombines TRBV14 with TRBJ1-2; 8 bases match TRBD1. The J segment lost 8 bases and the V segment lost 4 bases, leaving 6 bases of the junction unmatched. There are 13 residues in the CDR3. Looked up from germline, CDR1 is SGHDN and CDR2 is FVKESK. The CDR3 spells CASSRTGGAGYTF. The CDR3 DNA reads TGTGCCAGCAGCCGAACAGGGGGAGCCGGCTACACCTTC. The full variable domain, completed using reference TRBV14 and TRBJ1-2, is EAGVTQFPSHSVIEKGQTVTLRCDPISGHDNLYWYRRVMGKEIKFLLHFVKESKQDESGMPNNRFLAERTGGTYSTLKVQPAELEDSGVYFCASSRTGGAGYTFGSGTRLTVV.

The chain combines TRBV18 with TRBJ2-7; D is perhaps TRBD1 (6 bases). Trimming cost V 1 base and J 2 bases, with 12 bases left between them. The CDR3 spans 15 residues. Germline V gene sequence: CDR1 KGHSH, CDR2 LQKENI. Here the CDR3 DNA reads TGTGCCAGCTCACCACAGGGGGAGCTTCCCTACGAGCAGTACTTC. It yields the protein CASSPQGELPYEQYF.

This sequence joins TRBV19 and TRBJ1-2; D gene ambiguous. Germline values: CDR1 LNHDA, CDR2 SQIVND (reference sequence). The CDR3 spans 13 residues. V lost 4 bases and J 3 bases, leaving 9 bases between the germline ends. This chain's CDR3 is CASSTIDYYGYTF. The CDR3 nucleotides are TGTGCCAGTAGTACCATTGACTACTATGGCTACACCTTC.

The chain uses TRBV29-1 and TRBJ2-1, with a tentative D call TRBD1 (7 bases). The CDR3 totals 11 residues. V was cut by 6 bases and J by 14 bases, with 17 bases left in between. CDR1 is SQVTM, CDR2 ANQGSEA, per germline. The CDR3 coding sequence is TGCAGCGTGGCCGCGGGACAGTTAGAGTTCTTC. Translated, it gives CSVAAGQLEFF.